This TCR beta chain was identified in a study of shared clonotypes between healthy human individuals. The method was immunoSEQ multiplex PCR; TCRdb's version includes in-frame clones alone and lacks a portion of them. Here the sample spans 950,000 to 1,300,000 clones, roughly 80% being singletons. Trimming removed 1 base at V and 1 base at J, with 10 bases between. Germline CDR1 and CDR2: MGHRA and YSYEKL. This CDR3 has 15 residues. Broader study findings: Inspection by rarefaction showed sorted-subset sequencing to be incomplete despite large depth.

Comments on this clone: Its cognate antigen is unknown.

There were no recent acute infections or vaccinations among the donors, who were healthy HIV-negative adults. The sequenced sample consisted of memory CD4+ T cells sorted from blood. Subset denoted: CD45RA-negative fraction. The receptor's source is a man younger than 35 in good health. The gene calls are TRBV4-1 and TRBJ1-1; D gene unclear. The CDR3 DNA follows: TGCGCCAGCAGCCAAGGGAAGGGCAAGAACACTGAAGCTTTCTTT. It codes for CASSQGKGKNTEAFF.